Listed here are 27 T cell receptor beta chains from one sample, sequenced in a study of cytomegalovirus exposure and HLA in healthy donors. The primer mix had 60 Vbeta and 13 Jbeta primers. TCRdb's copy holds only in-frame clones and misses some; the assay was immunoSEQ multiplex PCR. This sample has over 100,000 clones, with 65% to 80% found just once. The sequenced material came from PBMCs. The receptor set was obtained from a man in his thirties or forties in good health and CMV-seropositive.

The chain recombines TRBV4-3 with TRBJ2-5, with TRBD1 as a possible D gene (6 bases). The CDR3 consists of 15 residues. V lost 4 bases to trimming and J lost 2 bases, with 14 bases between them. Per germline, CDR1 LGHNA and CDR2 YSLEER. CDR3 residues: CASSRNRAGQETQYF. In DNA form, the CDR3 reads TGCGCCAGCAGCCGCAACAGGGCTGGACAAGAGACCCAGTACTTC.

This sequence joins TRBV5-4 and TRBJ1-2; TRBD1 is a possible D gene (6 bases). The CDR3 length is 14 residues. CDR1 is SGHNT, CDR2 YYREEE, per germline (reference sequence). The V gene lost 4 bases and the J gene lost 5 bases, with 15 bases spanning the gap. The DNA for the CDR3 is TGTGCCAGCAGCCCGGCAGGGCAGGGGTATGGCTACACCTTC. It translates to CASSPAGQGYGYTF.

The V and J genes are TRBV5-1 and TRBJ2-3; 9 bases map to TRBD1. This CDR3 has 14 amino acids. Unmatched junction bases numbered 6, after V lost 6 bases and J lost 4 bases. Per the germline V gene, CDR1 is SGHRS and CDR2 is YFSETQ. The CDR3 spells CASTSTGGADTQYF. As DNA, the CDR3 is TGCGCCAGCACCTCCACAGGGGGCGCAGATACGCAGTATTTT.

The J gene is TRBJ1-1, the V gene TRBV9; a possible D gene is TRBD1 (6 bases). The germline V gene encodes CDR1 SGDLS and CDR2 YYNGEE. This CDR3 spans 15 amino acids. The germline V and J ends were trimmed by 0 bases and 0 bases, with 9 bases remaining between them. DNA of the CDR3: TGTGCCAGCAGCGTAGCTCAGGGGATGAACACTGAAGCTTTCTTT. It codes for CASSVAQGMNTEAFF.

The V and J genes are TRBV7-9 and TRBJ2-5; D might be TRBD2 (7 bases). The J call is in doubt because the DNA end fits TRBJ2-7 better. This CDR3 comprises 16 residues. Per germline, CDR1 SEHNR and CDR2 FQNEAQ (reference sequence). The CDR3 DNA is TGTGCCAGCAGCTTTGGGCTACGGGGGGCTAGTTACGAGCAGTACTTC. Translation gives CASSFGLRGASYEQYF.

In its sample, this clone was seen a few times. The V and J genes are TRBV2 and TRBJ1-1, with a weak D call TRBD1 (5 bases). Between the trimmed V and J ends, which lost 7 bases and 1 base, there was a span of 7 bases. The CDR3 runs to 12 residues. The germline gives CDR1 SNHLY, CDR2 FYNNEI. The CDR3, as DNA: TGTGCCAGCAACGGGGGGAACACTGAAGCTTTCTTT. Translation: CASNGGNTEAFF. Complete variable domain (other parts from reference TRBV2 and TRBJ1-1): EPEVTQTPSHQVTQMGQEVILRCVPISNHLYFYWYRQILGQKVEFLVSFYNNEISEKSEIFDDQFSVERPDGSNFTLKIRSTKLEDSAMYFCASNGGNTEAFFGQGTRLTVV.

The rearrangement joins TRBV7-9 to TRBJ1-2; D remains ambiguous. Germline V gene sequence: CDR1 SEHNR, CDR2 FQNEAQ (reference sequence). The CDR3 length is 12 residues. Trimming cost V 2 bases and J 6 bases, with 7 bases left between them. CDR3 bases: TGTGCCAGCAGCTTAAATCTTGATGGCTACACCTTC. This encodes CASSLNLDGYTF.

In its sample, this clone was seen a few times. This chain connects TRBV7-9 to TRBJ1-2; 8 bases are a match to TRBD1. CDR1 and CDR2 (germline): SEHNR, FQNEAQ (reference sequence). V lost 5 bases to trimming and J lost 5 bases; unmatched junction nucleotides: 7. The CDR3 runs 14 residues. The CDR3 loop reads CASSPGGIGYGYTF. The DNA of the CDR3 is TGTGCCAGCAGCCCAGGGGGCATAGGGTATGGCTACACCTTC.

This clone occurred many times. V usage is TRBV29-1 and J usage is TRBJ2-7; tentative D call: TRBD1 (5 bases). Deletions cut 3 bases from V and 2 bases from J, with 20 bases between. This CDR3 comprises 16 residues. Germline V gene data show CDR1 as SQVTM and CDR2 as ANQGSEA. The CDR3 loop reads CSVEGMTAGRPYEQYF. For the CDR3, the DNA is TGCAGCGTTGAGGGTATGACGGCAGGGCGACCCTACGAGCAGTACTTC.

This clone was counted only a few times. The chain has TRBV4-3 and TRBJ1-1; 7 bases align to TRBD1. The V and J ends lost 0 bases and 5 bases, in that order; junction bases with no gene match: 6. Germline V gene data show CDR1 as LGHNA and CDR2 as YSLEER. The CDR3 has 15 residues. CDR3 in DNA: TGCGCCAGCAGCCAAGATCCAACAGGGGCAACTGAAGCTTTCTTT. This sequence encodes CASSQDPTGATEAFF.

In this sample, this clone turned up a few times. The chain combines TRBV6-5 with TRBJ2-7, with a possible D match to TRBD2 (6 bases). Germline V CDR1 and CDR2: MNHEY, SVGAGI. Between the trimmed V and J ends, which lost 6 bases and 5 bases, there was a span of 20 bases. The CDR3 is made up of 15 amino acids. CDR3 sequence: CASSFKGGVGHEQYF. The CDR3 DNA follows: TGTGCCAGCAGCTTTAAAGGCGGGGTCGGGCACGAGCAGTACTTC.

The chain combines TRBV2 with TRBJ1-3; 10 bases map to TRBD1. CDR3 length equals 16 residues. Per germline, CDR1 SNHLY and CDR2 FYNNEI. Trimming cost V 5 bases and J 0 bases; bases outside gene matches: 4. Here the CDR3 DNA reads TGTGCCAGCAGTACCGGGACAGGGGCCTCTGGAAACACCATATATTTT. Translating it yields CASSTGTGASGNTIYF.

The chain recombines TRBV5-1 with TRBJ1-2, with 10 bases identical to TRBD1. This CDR3 contains 15 residues. CDR1 and CDR2 (germline): SGHRS, YFSETQ. Trimming cost V 3 bases and J 6 bases; bases outside gene matches: 8. The CDR3 DNA follows: TGCGCCAGCAGCTCGGCGACAGGGGGCAATGATGGCTACACCTTC. This encodes CASSSATGGNDGYTF.

CDR3 bases: TGTGCCAGCAGCCAAGTATATCGAGATAACAATCAGCCCCAGCATTTT. It specifies CASSQVYRDNNQPQHF. The chain couples TRBV4-2 to TRBJ1-5; D is uncertain. V lost 1 base to trimming and J lost 3 bases, with 13 bases between them. This CDR3 is 16 amino acids long. The V gene's germline CDR1 is LGHNA and CDR2 YNFKEQ.

V is TRBV9 and J is TRBJ1-2; maybe TRBD1 (6 bases). Germline V gene lookup returns CDR1 SGDLS and CDR2 YYNGEE. CDR3 length: 14 residues. The V and J ends lost 4 bases and 6 bases respectively, with 16 bases between them. As DNA, the CDR3 is TGTGCCAGCAGCCCTGAAGGACAGTTCGATGGCTACACCTTC. It yields the protein CASSPEGQFDGYTF.

This rearrangement joins TRBV9 to TRBJ2-1; D possibly corresponds to TRBD2 (7 bases). Germline V lookup: CDR1 SGDLS, CDR2 YYNGEE. The V end was cut by 0 bases, the J end by 12 bases, with 19 bases between. This CDR3 is 15 amino acids long. The CDR3 region is CASSVAGGPQFGQFF. The CDR3 nucleotides read TGTGCCAGCAGCGTAGCGGGGGGCCCTCAATTTGGGCAGTTCTTC.

The V and J genes are TRBV19 and TRBJ1-3; the D is unclear. Germline CDR1 and CDR2: LNHDA and SQIVND (reference sequence). V dropped 6 bases and J dropped 11 bases, with 14 bases sitting between them. The CDR3 consists of 12 residues. This chain's CDR3 is CASRHSDGAIYF. CDR3 DNA: TGTGCCAGTAGGCATTCCGACGGGGCCATATATTTT.

The chain combines TRBV27 with TRBJ2-1, with 7 bases aligning to TRBD1. Germline CDR1 reads MNHEY; CDR2 reads SMNVEV (reference sequence). With V trimmed by 5 bases and J by 0 bases, 7 bases remained unmatched. This CDR3 has 16 residues. CDR3 DNA: TGTGCCAGCAGTACGCGACAGGGAAGCTCCTACAATGAGCAGTTCTTC. It encodes CASSTRQGSSYNEQFF.

This clone was observed many times. The chain carries TRBV10-2 and TRBJ1-1; unclear D gene. Germline V gene sequence: CDR1 WSHSY, CDR2 SAAADI. Trimming removed 7 bases from V and 1 base from J, with 10 bases in between. This CDR3 region has 13 residues. CDR3 sequence: CASTLSGNTEAFF. CDR3 in DNA: TGCGCCAGCACCCTAAGCGGGAACACTGAAGCTTTCTTT.

The chain combines TRBV6-1 with TRBJ1-3; D not certain. V gave up 3 bases and J gave up 0 bases, with 12 bases separating them. Germline values: CDR1 MNHNS, CDR2 SASEGT. The CDR3 covers 16 residues. CDR3 in amino acids: CASSDLSYSSGNTIYF. CDR3 nucleotide sequence: TGTGCCAGCAGTGATTTGTCGTACAGCTCTGGAAACACCATATATTTT.

J is TRBJ2-5 and V is TRBV10-2, with a weak D call TRBD1 (5 bases). Near its end, the DNA agrees better with TRBJ2-7, so the J call may be wrong. CDR1 and CDR2 from the germline V gene are WSHSY and SAAADI. CDR3 length: 13 residues. CDR3: CASSEDSSYEQYF. The CDR3 coding sequence is TGCGCCAGCAGTGAGGACAGCTCCTACGAGCAGTACTTC.

This clone was seen only a few times. V usage is TRBV5-1 and J usage is TRBJ1-1; D call uncertain. V was pared by 0 bases and J by 4 bases, with 7 bases between. The CDR3 is 13 residues long. Germline V CDR1 and CDR2: SGHRS, YFSETQ. Here the CDR3 DNA reads TGCGCCAGCAGCTTGGCTGCGGGCACTGAAGCTTTCTTT. Residues: CASSLAAGTEAFF. Full variable domain (remainder filled in from reference TRBV5-1 and TRBJ1-1): KAGVTQTPRYLIKTRGQQVTLSCSPISGHRSVSWYQQTPGQGLQFLFEYFSETQRNKGNFPGRFSGRQFSNSRSEMNVSTLELGDSALYLCASSLAAGTEAFFGQGTRLTVV.

Only a few counts were recorded for this clone. The chain links TRBV6-5 to TRBJ1-5, with D uncertain. Per the germline V gene, CDR1 is MNHEY and CDR2 is SVGAGI. Trimming took off 8 bases at V and 9 bases at J, with 20 bases between the two ends. This CDR3 is 14 amino acids long. The chain's CDR3 is CASSIGRHSGPQHF. The CDR3 region has the DNA TGTGCCAGCTCCATTGGGAGGCACTCAGGGCCCCAGCATTTT.

The V gene is TRBV5-4, the J gene TRBJ2-1; 12 bases map to TRBD2. The J segment lost 3 bases and the V segment lost 4 bases, leaving 5 bases of the junction unmatched. This CDR3 is 16 amino acids long. Germline V gene lookup returns CDR1 SGHNT and CDR2 YYREEE (reference sequence). DNA for the CDR3: TGTGCCAGCAGCCGACTAGCGGGGGCACTCTACAATGAGCAGTTCTTC. Protein sequence: CASSRLAGALYNEQFF.

The chain carries TRBV7-9 and TRBJ2-7, with TRBD1 as a possible D gene (8 bases). The CDR3 sequence is 15 residues long. The V end was cut by 4 bases, the J end by 3 bases, with 16 bases between. Germline lookup yields CDR1 SEHNR and CDR2 FQNEAQ (reference sequence). CDR3 residues: CASSSTGEGLYEQYF. The CDR3 DNA reads as TGTGCCAGCAGCTCGACAGGGGAGGGACTCTACGAGCAGTACTTC.

This clone is a singleton in its sample. The chain joins TRBV7-2 to TRBJ2-5; possible D gene TRBD2, 5 bases. V lost 2 bases and J 4 bases, leaving 20 bases between the germline ends. Germline CDR1 reads SGHTA; CDR2 reads FQGNSA. CDR3 size: 17 residues. The CDR3 reads CASSLWERAASRETQYF. The CDR3 nucleotides are TGTGCCAGCAGCTTATGGGAGAGGGCGGCTTCTCGAGAGACCCAGTACTTC.

The chain combines TRBV28 with TRBJ2-7, with D unresolved. Trimming cost V 6 bases and J 2 bases, with 14 bases left between them. The germline V gene encodes CDR1 MDHEN and CDR2 SYDVKM. This CDR3 has 14 amino acids. The CDR3 DNA follows: TGTGCCAGCAGACTACCTTCAAAGACCTACGAGCAGTACTTC. This codes for CASRLPSKTYEQYF. Full variable domain (missing parts from reference TRBV28 and TRBJ2-7): DVKVTQSSRYLVKRTGEKVFLECVQDMDHENMFWYRQDPGLGLRLIYFSYDVKMKEKGDIPEGYSVSREKKERFSLILESASTNQTSMYLCASRLPSKTYEQYFGPGTRLTVT.